This T cell receptor (beta chain) was documented in a study of response to subunit inactivated influenza vaccine. Using its own MiXCR run on the RT-PCR reads, TCRdb lists one record per CDR3 protein. The repertoire holds 500,000 to 600,000 distinct CDR3 sequences, with about an eighth as singletons. The germline gives CDR1 DFQATT, CDR2 SNEGSKA (reference sequence). V was pared by 6 bases and J by 4 bases, with 16 bases between. The CDR3 is made up of 13 amino acids. The table lists this clonotype with many counts. This chain joins TRBV20-1 and TRBJ2-7; D could derive from TRBD1 or TRBD2 (5 bases each). This specimen was PBMCs from blood, taken on the day of vaccination. This clonotype originated in a man aged 45-60 years who received an inactivated influenza vaccine. CDR3 bases: TGCAGTGCCGCCCGAGGGACCCGGTACGAGCAGTACTTC. Translated: CSAARGTRYEQYF.